The next 16 T cell receptor beta chains were all read from a single sample in a study of yellow fever vaccine responses in identical twins. TCRdb reanalysed the RT-PCR reads using MiXCR and keeps one entry per CDR3 protein. Of over 8,500 distinct CDR3 sequences listed, under 85% are singletons. Material: T cells from blood (PBMCs), unsorted or a sorted subset (not recorded which), obtained before or after yellow fever vaccination (not recorded which). Every receptor here comes from a woman between 18 and 30 years old who received the yellow fever vaccine.

CDR3 in DNA: TGTGCCACCAGCAGAGATTTAGGCGGGAGGTTGCGATATGGCTACACCTTC. Translation gives CATSRDLGGRLRYGYTF. This rearrangement joins TRBV15 to TRBJ1-2; D not certain. CDR1 is LNHNV and CDR2 is YYDKDF in the germline V gene (reference sequence). This CDR3 region has 17 residues. Trimming left V 0 bases short and J 5 bases short, with 19 bases between.

This clonotype has only one observation. This chain uses TRBV4-1 with TRBJ1-5, with TRBD1 matching over 10 bases. The ends lost 1 base at V and 3 bases at J; junction bases unmatched: 6. Germline values: CDR1 MGHRA, CDR2 YSYEKL. The CDR3 loop spans 17 amino acids. The chain's CDR3 is CASSQGGTGAPNQPQHF. CDR3 coding DNA: TGCGCCAGCAGCCAAGGTGGGACAGGGGCCCCCAATCAGCCCCAGCATTTT.

The J gene is TRBJ2-1, the V gene TRBV11-1; 7 bases agree with TRBD2. CDR1 is SGHAT and CDR2 is FQDESV in the germline V gene (reference sequence). The V gene end was trimmed by 3 bases and the J gene end by 4 bases; junction bases not matched to a gene: 6. This CDR3 region has 15 residues. The CDR3 DNA is TGTGCCAGCAGCTTTTCCAGCGGGGAGTACAATGAGCAGTTCTTC. Its protein is CASSFSSGEYNEQFF.

The chain employs TRBV3-1 and TRBJ2-2; no firm D call. Between the trimmed V and J ends, which lost 1 base and 5 bases, there was a span of 11 bases. This CDR3 has 15 amino acids. Per the germline V gene, CDR1 is LGHDT and CDR2 is YNNKEL (reference sequence). CDR3 DNA sequence: TGTGCCAGCAGCCAAGCCTATAGGCCTACCGGGGAGCTGTTTTTT. Protein product: CASSQAYRPTGELFF.

The gene calls are TRBV11-3 and TRBJ2-3, with TRBD2 identical over 8 bases. Germline lookup yields CDR1 SGHNT and CDR2 YENEEA. CDR3 length equals 15 residues. J gave up 3 bases and V 4 bases, and 6 bases lay outside the gene matches. The CDR3 nucleotides read TGTGCCAGCAGCTGTAGCGGGGAGGGAACAGATACGCAGTATTTT. Translated, it gives CASSCSGEGTDTQYF.

In this sample, this clonotype turned up a few times. This chain connects TRBV4-1 to TRBJ2-7; no clear D gene. Trimming shortened V by 4 bases and J by 6 bases, and 13 bases separated the two germline ends. This CDR3 region has 13 residues. Germline V gene lookup returns CDR1 MGHRA and CDR2 YSYEKL. In DNA form, the CDR3 reads TGCGCCAGCAGCCCCGGATTCGGGTTCGAGCAGTACTTC. Translation gives CASSPGFGFEQYF.

This clonotype was picked up a small number of times. V gene TRBV27 combines with J gene TRBJ1-1; a possible D gene is TRBD1 (6 bases). The CDR3 covers 13 residues. Trimming left V 7 bases short and J 0 bases short, with 9 bases between. The germline V gene has CDR1 MNHEY and CDR2 SMNVEV (reference sequence). CDR3 sequence: CASTTGMNTEAFF. The CDR3 DNA follows: TGTGCCAGCACAACAGGGATGAACACTGAAGCTTTCTTT.

This clonotype was seen once. V and J are TRBV5-8 and TRBJ2-5; D remains unclear. Trimming took 1 base from V and 1 from J, leaving 11 bases between them. The CDR3 length is 15 residues. CDR1 is SGHTS and CDR2 is YDEGEE in the germline V gene. CDR3 DNA: TGTGCCAGCAGCTTGAGGGCGTTCGCCCAAGAGACCCAGTACTTC. It codes for CASSLRAFAQETQYF.

The chain employs TRBV29-1 and TRBJ2-3; possibly TRBD2 for D (5 bases). Germline values: CDR1 SQVTM, CDR2 ANQGSEA. Trimming took 4 bases from V and 0 from J, leaving 8 bases between them. CDR3 size: 13 residues. The CDR3 DNA sequence: TGCAGCGTTGTTGGCGGGAGCACAGATACGCAGTATTTT. Protein: CSVVGGSTDTQYF.

The chain is built from TRBV10-3 and TRBJ1-1; D remains unclear. Between the trimmed V and J ends, which lost 2 bases and 0 bases, there was a span of 4 bases. Germline values: CDR1 ENHRY, CDR2 SYGVKD. This CDR3 region has 13 residues. CDR3 nucleotide sequence: TGTGCCATCAGTGAGATCATGAACACTGAAGCTTTCTTT. Translation: CAISEIMNTEAFF.

This chain joins TRBV11-3 and TRBJ2-5, with TRBD1 identical over 7 bases. J was trimmed by 1 base and V by 1 base; bases with no gene match: 3. Per the germline V gene, CDR1 is SGHNT and CDR2 is YENEEA. This CDR3 has 15 amino acids. The CDR3 DNA reads as TGTGCCAGCAGCTTAGGGGCAGGGGGCCAAGAGACCCAGTACTTC. Protein product: CASSLGAGGQETQYF.

The genes are TRBV11-1 and TRBJ1-5; D unclear. Trimming took 4 bases from V and 0 from J, leaving 13 bases between them. The CDR3 is made up of 16 amino acids. The germline gives CDR1 SGHAT, CDR2 FQDESV (reference sequence). The DNA for the CDR3 is TGTGCCAGCAGCTCAGATTGTCTTTATAGCAATCAGCCCCAGCATTTT. Its protein is CASSSDCLYSNQPQHF.

The rearrangement uses TRBV5-6 and TRBJ2-1, with 8 bases identical to TRBD1. Germline V gene sequence: CDR1 SGHDT, CDR2 YYEEEE. V dropped 4 bases and J dropped 0; count of bases not matched to a gene: 9. The length of the CDR3 is 17 residues. This chain's CDR3 is CASSPGGQGSSYNEQFF. The CDR3 bases are TGTGCCAGCAGCCCCGGTGGACAGGGAAGCTCCTACAATGAGCAGTTCTTC.

The genes are TRBV10-3 and TRBJ2-3; 9 nucleotides agree with TRBD2. The germline CDR1 and CDR2 sequences are ENHRY and SYGVKD. With 4 bases clipped from V and 3 bases from J, the junction kept 5 bases outside the gene matches. The CDR3 covers 15 residues. CDR3 nucleotide sequence: TGTGCCATCAGTGGACCGGGACTAGCAACAGATACGCAGTATTTT. It translates to CAISGPGLATDTQYF.

The chain couples TRBV6-1 to TRBJ2-1, with unresolved D. Looked up from germline, CDR1 is MNHNS and CDR2 is SASEGT. This CDR3 is built from 13 residues. The V end lost 4 bases, the J end lost 0 bases, and 4 bases lay between the germline ends. CDR3 amino acids: CASSANSYNEQFF. DNA for the CDR3: TGTGCCAGCAGTGCCAACTCCTACAATGAGCAGTTCTTC.

This chain uses TRBV4-3 with TRBJ1-5; 7 nucleotides align to TRBD1. The CDR3 totals 14 residues. With 1 base clipped from V and 6 bases from J, the junction kept 3 bases outside the gene matches. The V gene's germline CDR1 is LGHNA and CDR2 YSLEER. CDR3 sequence reads: CASSQGQGAQPQHF. DNA for the CDR3: TGCGCCAGCAGCCAAGGACAGGGAGCTCAGCCCCAGCATTTT.